This T cell receptor beta chain comes out of a study of PD-1 blockade in classical Hodgkin lymphoma. Every patient was affected by relapse after autologous stem cell transplantation, while exposure to brentuximab vedotin was not uniform. The CDR3 runs to 16 residues. Unmatched junction bases numbered 4, after V lost 4 bases and J lost 0 bases. The germline V gene encodes CDR1 SGHRS and CDR2 YFSETQ. Points on this clone: Its specificity is unknown.

Regarding the study as a whole: Complete responders entered with baseline diversity on par with newly diagnosed patients, the results showed.

The data were produced by immunoSEQ multiplex PCR, yet TCRdb's version contains in-frame clones alone and is incomplete. This table has over 80,000 clones, roughly 90% appearing once. This sequence was found in a human donor with classical Hodgkin lymphoma. The material was peripheral blood mononuclear cells (PBMCs), obtained at baseline. The V and J genes are TRBV5-1 and TRBJ1-4; 9 bases align to TRBD1. In nucleotides, the CDR3 is TGCGCCAGCAGCCTCGGACAGGGGTCAACTAATGAAAAACTGTTTTTT. This codes for CASSLGQGSTNEKLFF.